This T cell receptor (beta chain) was profiled in a study of vaccination effects on CD4 cells after COVID-19. Germline loops: CDR1 SNHLY, CDR2 FYNNEI. V was trimmed by 6 bases and J by 10 bases, leaving 16 bases between them. This CDR3 is built from 14 residues. Some clones are missing from TCRdb's copy, which holds only in-frame ones; the method was immunoSEQ multiplex PCR. The repertoire holds around 30,000 clones, with around 66% as singletons. ViraFEST used viral peptide pools to expand antigen-specific CD4+ T cells before sequencing. CD4+ T cell isolation took place after approximately 11 days of culture. This individual contracted SARS-CoV-2 between March and December 2020, as verified by PCR. As to this clone: What it binds is not known.

The sequences come from CD4+ T cells from PBMCs cultured with SARS-CoV-2 spike peptides, collected before COVID-19 vaccination. The rearrangement links TRBV2 to TRBJ1-6; no reliable D call. This sequence was found in a human donor who had a prior SARS-CoV-2 infection. The CDR3 is CASRHPLGGSPLHF. In DNA form, the CDR3 reads TGTGCCAGCAGACATCCCCTGGGAGGGTCACCCCTCCACTTT.